Below, one T cell receptor (beta chain) is given with its context. Its antigen is not identified. It was with 60 Vbeta and 13 Jbeta primers that the PCR ran. Only in-frame clones appear in the TCRdb table, and some are missing; sequencing was by immunoSEQ multiplex PCR. The table lists over 150,000 clones, 68% of them singletons. The germline V gene encodes CDR1 MNHNS and CDR2 SASEGT. Trimming at V came to 3 bases and at J to 1 base, leaving 4 bases not matched to a gene. This CDR3 region has 18 residues. The data were obtained in a study of cytomegalovirus exposure and HLA in healthy donors. Findings and limits, study-wide: Reports indicated that the classifier achieved high specificity and sensitivity in diagnosing cytomegalovirus status. A reported reduction in N-insertions relative to the 666-donor mean was seen in an Asian-associated ancestry cluster in a later analysis. Productive status was seen about 87% or about 30% of the time for most TCR beta V segments in an earlier analysis.

The rearrangement uses TRBV6-1 and TRBJ2-2; 14 bases agree with TRBD2. The sequencing sample was made of PBMCs. This TCR derives from a woman aged 40 to 50 in good health and CMV-seropositive. In DNA, the CDR3 is TGTGCCAGCAGTGACAGACTAGCGGGAGGGTGGAACACCGGGGAGCTGTTTTTT. Translating gives CASSDRLAGGWNTGELFF.